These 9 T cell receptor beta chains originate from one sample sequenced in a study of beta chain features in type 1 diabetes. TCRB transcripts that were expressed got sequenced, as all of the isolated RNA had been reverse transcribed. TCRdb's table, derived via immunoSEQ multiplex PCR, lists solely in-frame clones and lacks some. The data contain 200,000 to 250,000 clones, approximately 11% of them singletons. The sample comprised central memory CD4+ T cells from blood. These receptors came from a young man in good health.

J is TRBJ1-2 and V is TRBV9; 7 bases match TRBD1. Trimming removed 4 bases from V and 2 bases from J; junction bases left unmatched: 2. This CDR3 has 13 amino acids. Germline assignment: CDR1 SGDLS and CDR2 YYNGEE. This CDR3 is CASSRDSNYGYTF. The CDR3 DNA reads TGTGCCAGCAGCCGGGACAGCAACTATGGCTACACCTTC. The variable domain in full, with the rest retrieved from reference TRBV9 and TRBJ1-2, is DSGVTQTPKHLITATGQRVTLRCSPRSGDLSVYWYQQSLDQGLQFLIQYYNGEERAKGNILERFSAQQFPDLHSELNLSSLELGDSALYFCASSRDSNYGYTFGSGTRLTVV.

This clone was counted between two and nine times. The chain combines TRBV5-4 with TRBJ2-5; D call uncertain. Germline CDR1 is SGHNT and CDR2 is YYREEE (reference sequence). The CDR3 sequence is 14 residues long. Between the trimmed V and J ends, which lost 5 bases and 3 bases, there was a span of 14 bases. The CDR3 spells CASRAPETEETQYF. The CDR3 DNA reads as TGTGCCAGCAGGGCCCCCGAGACCGAAGAGACCCAGTACTTC.

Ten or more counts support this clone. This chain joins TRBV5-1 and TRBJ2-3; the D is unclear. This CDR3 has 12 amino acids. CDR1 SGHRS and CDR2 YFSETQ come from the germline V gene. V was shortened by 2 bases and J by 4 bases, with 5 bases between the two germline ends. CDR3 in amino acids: CASSFGPDTQYF. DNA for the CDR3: TGCGCCAGCAGCTTTGGCCCAGATACGCAGTATTTT.

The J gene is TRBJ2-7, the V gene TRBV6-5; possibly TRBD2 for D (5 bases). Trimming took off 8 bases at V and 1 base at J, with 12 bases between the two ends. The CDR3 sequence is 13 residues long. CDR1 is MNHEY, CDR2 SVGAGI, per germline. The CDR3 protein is CASSGSGSYEQYF. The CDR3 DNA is TGTGCCAGCTCTGGAAGCGGTTCCTACGAGCAGTACTTC.

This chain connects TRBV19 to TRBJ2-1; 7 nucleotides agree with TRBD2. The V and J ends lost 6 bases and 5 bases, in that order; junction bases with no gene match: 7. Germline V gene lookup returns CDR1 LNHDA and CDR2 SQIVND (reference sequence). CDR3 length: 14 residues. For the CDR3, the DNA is TGTGCCAGTAGATTGGGAGGGATCGACAATGAGCAGTTCTTC. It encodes CASRLGGIDNEQFF.

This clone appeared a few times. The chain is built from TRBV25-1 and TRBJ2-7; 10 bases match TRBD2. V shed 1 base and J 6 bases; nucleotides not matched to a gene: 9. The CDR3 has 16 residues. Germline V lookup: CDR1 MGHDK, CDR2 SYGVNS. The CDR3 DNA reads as TGTGCCAGCAGTGAATCCAGAGGGCTAGCGGGAGTCGAGCAGTACTTC. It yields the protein CASSESRGLAGVEQYF.

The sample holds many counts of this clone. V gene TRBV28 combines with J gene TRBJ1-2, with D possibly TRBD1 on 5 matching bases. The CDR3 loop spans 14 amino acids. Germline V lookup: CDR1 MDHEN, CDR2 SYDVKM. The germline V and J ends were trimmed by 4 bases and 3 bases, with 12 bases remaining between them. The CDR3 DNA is TGTGCCAGCAGTTCCGGGGGGACGGACTATGGCTACACCTTC. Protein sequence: CASSSGGTDYGYTF.

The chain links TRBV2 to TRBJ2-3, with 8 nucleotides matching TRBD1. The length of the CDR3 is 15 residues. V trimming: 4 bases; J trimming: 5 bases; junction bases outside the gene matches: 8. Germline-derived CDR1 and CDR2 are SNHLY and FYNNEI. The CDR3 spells CASSVDRASRDTQYF. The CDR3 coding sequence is TGTGCCAGCAGTGTGGACAGGGCCTCCAGAGATACGCAGTATTTT. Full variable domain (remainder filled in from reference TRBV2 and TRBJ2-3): EPEVTQTPSHQVTQMGQEVILRCVPISNHLYFYWYRQILGQKVEFLVSFYNNEISEKSEIFDDQFSVERPDGSNFTLKIRSTKLEDSAMYFCASSVDRASRDTQYFGPGTRLTVL.

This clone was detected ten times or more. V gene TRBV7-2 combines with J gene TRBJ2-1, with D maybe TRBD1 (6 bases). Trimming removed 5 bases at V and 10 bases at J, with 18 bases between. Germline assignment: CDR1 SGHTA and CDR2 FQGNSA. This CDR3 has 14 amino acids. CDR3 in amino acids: CASSIRRQGREQFF. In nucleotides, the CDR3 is TGTGCCAGCAGCATTCGCCGTCAGGGGCGGGAGCAGTTCTTC.